This T cell receptor beta chain was retrieved from a study of OX40 agonist ivuxolimab in advanced cancers. Study as a whole: Patients received intravenous ivuxolimab every 2 weeks at 0.01 to 10 mg/kg. One patient with hepatocellular carcinoma and two with cutaneous melanoma, three in all, had partial responses.

The CDR3 length is 13 residues. Germline CDR1 reads SGHVS; CDR2 reads FNYEAQ. Trimming removed 2 bases at V and 4 bases at J, with 6 bases between. This table comes from immunoSEQ multiplex PCR, and its TCRdb copy is limited to in-frame clones, with some not included. The sample includes approximately 60,000 clones, 75% to 95% seen only once; the top ten take roughly 5.1%. Autoimmune disease history or systemic immunosuppression was exclusionary. Patients had blood sampled at baseline and again on cycle 4 day 1 and cycle 7 day 1. The genes are TRBV7-6 and TRBJ1-5; D is uncertain. Sequenced material: CD4+ or CD8+ T cells sorted from blood, taken in a trial of the OX40 agonist ivuxolimab. The TCR was taken from an adult with an advanced solid tumor such as melanoma, head and neck, liver or kidney cancer. The CDR3 reads CASSLLENQPQHF. The CDR3 coding sequence is TGTGCCAGCAGCTTACTGGAGAATCAGCCCCAGCATTTT.